Included here is one TCR beta chain sequence, with context. Its cognate antigen is unknown. The data belong to a study of cytomegalovirus exposure and HLA in healthy donors. Both 60 Vbeta primers and 13 Jbeta primers went into the PCR. Profiling relied on immunoSEQ multiplex PCR, and the TCRdb table lists in-frame clones only, not all of them. The repertoire holds around 130,000 clones, with over 60% as singletons. Study-level findings and limits: In a later analysis, HLA-C alleles had the fewest associated TCRs, DRB1 alleles the most. Later analysis reportedly placed an Asian-associated ancestry cluster below the roughly 690-donor mean in N-insertions.

Healthy bone marrow donors made up the donors. The CDR3 has 13 amino acids. V was pared by 0 bases and J by 3 bases, with 5 bases between. Germline V gene lookup returns CDR1 PRHDT and CDR2 FYEKMQ (reference sequence). The material sequenced was PBMCs. V and J are TRBV13 and TRBJ2-5, with D perhaps matching TRBD2 (5 bases). This receptor was taken from a man younger than 30 in good health and CMV-seropositive. This chain's CDR3 is CASSLGTKETQYF. The DNA for the CDR3 is TGTGCCAGCAGCTTAGGGACTAAAGAGACCCAGTACTTC.